This T cell receptor beta chain emerged from a study of a mutant IDH1 vaccine in newly diagnosed glioma. About the study: Patients had eight vaccinations, in weeks 1, 3, 5, 7, 11, 15, 19 and 23. Most patients had radiochemotherapy with temozolomide before enrollment; others had one alone.

The V end lost 3 bases, the J end lost 2 bases, and 10 bases lay between the germline ends. In germline, CDR1 is SGDLS, CDR2 YYNGEE. This CDR3 spans 14 amino acids. This table comes from immunoSEQ multiplex PCR, and its TCRdb copy is limited to in-frame clones, with some not included. The sample contains roughly 52,000 clones, roughly 80% of which appear only once. General study findings and limits: Changes in the top peripheral T cell clonotypes seemingly had no bearing on pseudoprogression.

The time point here: week 23, last vaccination. In every dose of vaccine, 300 ug of mutant IDH1 20-mer peptide was given alongside topical imiquimod. Each tumor in the donors was a new WHO grade 3 or 4 astrocytoma, IDH1-mutant and ATRX-lost. As for this clone: The antigen is not known.

V gene TRBV9 combines with J gene TRBJ2-3; a weak D match, TRBD2 (5 bases). The source was PBMCs, collected from a glioma patient whose treatment included an IDH1 peptide vaccine. This TCR came from a middle-aged man with glioma. Here the CDR3 DNA reads TGTGCCAGCAGCGCGCACCTAGCCACAGATACGCAGTATTTT. Encoded protein: CASSAHLATDTQYF.